This section outlines one T cell receptor (beta chain) sequence together with its context. The target antigen is unknown. Germline V gene lookup returns CDR1 SGHTA and CDR2 FQGTGA. V lost 0 bases and J lost 4; bases outside the gene matches: 7. The CDR3 has 17 residues. This sample was taken from a study of T cells in Graves' hyperthyroidism and ophthalmopathy. Overall study results and limits: Blood shared most expanded thyroid clonotypes above 0.001.

The investigators amplified TCR beta CDR3 regions from RNA transcripts. With the HTBI primer set, the TCR CDR3 went through a first round of RT-PCR. A single record per CDR3 protein comes from TCRdb applying MiXCR to the multiplex PCR reads. The sample carries some 350,000 distinct CDR3 sequences, more than 20% recorded once. V and J are TRBV7-3 and TRBJ2-5, with TRBD2 identical over 11 bases. Source material: blood. The source is a man aged 50 or older with Graves' hyperthyroidism. For the CDR3, the DNA is TGTGCCAGCAGCTTAACGTTTACTAGCGGGAGTCCAGAGACCCAGTACTTC. Residues: CASSLTFTSGSPETQYF.